The rows below give T cell receptor beta chains drawn from one sample of a study of response to subunit inactivated influenza vaccine. MiXCR was run by TCRdb on the RT-PCR reads, yielding one entry per CDR3 protein. Here the sample spans 800,000 or so distinct CDR3 sequences, less than 25% being singletons. The sample consisted of PBMCs from blood, taken 5 to 6 days after vaccination. These receptors originate from a man aged 50-60 years who received an inactivated influenza vaccine. The CDR3 runs from the conserved cysteine through the conserved F or W. The order of the fields is CDR3 DNA, CDR3 protein, V gene, clone size, J gene, D gene. The D gene is left open where the match is weak. Clone size is given for some rows only: seen once, a few or many times, or a class if the clone is expanded.

TGTGCCAGCAGCTGGGGCGGGGGGGGCACTGAAGCTTTCTTT CASSWGGGGTEAFF TRBV12-3/TRBV12-4 few TRBJ1-1 .
TGTGCCAGCAGGCAGGGAGGGGGGGGCTCACCCCTCCACTTT CASRQGGGGSPLHF TRBV12-3/TRBV12-4 . TRBJ1-6 .
TGTGCCAGCAGTGACTATGTAGATACGCAGTATTTT CASSDYVDTQYF TRBV2 few TRBJ2-3 .
TGCGCCAGCGGGGACGCGGGAGGCTCCTACGAGCAGTACTTC CASGDAGGSYEQYF TRBV5-1 few TRBJ2-7 TRBD2
TGTGCCAGCTCCCTCGACCCGGGGCGGGAGGAAGAGCAGTTCTTC CASSLDPGREEEQFF TRBV28 . TRBJ2-1 TRBD2
TGCGCCAGCAGCCAAGGACTAGCTTTCAAGGGCGAGCAGTACTTC CASSQGLAFKGEQYF TRBV4-3 . TRBJ2-7 TRBD2
TGCAGTGCCCCAGGGGCCGGTCGGCATGAGCAGTTCTTC CSAPGAGRHEQFF TRBV20-1 . TRBJ2-1 .
TGCAGTGCTCAGGGATCGAGGGATCAGCCCCAGCATTTT CSAQGSRDQPQHF TRBV20-1 few TRBJ1-5 .
TGTGCCACCGCTCCCGGGACAACCTCCTACGAGCAGTACTTC CATAPGTTSYEQYF TRBV12-3/TRBV12-4 . TRBJ2-7 .
TGTGCCAGCAGCCAAGGACCGGCTGCCGAGCAGTACTTC CASSQGPAAEQYF TRBV14 . TRBJ2-7 .
TGTGCCAGCAGCCAAGACGGGTCGGGGCGAAATGAGCAGTTCTTC CASSQDGSGRNEQFF TRBV4-2 . TRBJ2-1 .
TGTGCCAGCAGCCTGCCCACCGGGACTAGCGGGAGGGTCTACGAGCAGTACTTC CASSLPTGTSGRVYEQYF TRBV7-9 . TRBJ2-7 TRBD2
TGTGCCAGCAGTTCCTGGACAGGGGGCGACGAGACCCAGTACTTC CASSSWTGGDETQYF TRBV6-2/TRBV6-3 . TRBJ2-5 TRBD1
TGCAGCGTTGACATAAGGGGGGCATACAATGAGCAGTTCTTC CSVDIRGAYNEQFF TRBV29-1 many TRBJ2-1 .
TGTGCCAGCTCGAGGGTCTTGAATGAAAAACTGTTTTTT CASSRVLNEKLFF TRBV6-1 . TRBJ1-4 .
TGTGCCAGCAGTTTTTTAGCGGGGGGTGACTCCTACGAGCAGTACTTC CASSFLAGGDSYEQYF TRBV27 . TRBJ2-7 TRBD2
TGTGCCAGCAGTGAAATGCGAGGGACAGGGCCCAATTCACCCCTCCACTTT CASSEMRGTGPNSPLHF TRBV2 . TRBJ1-6 TRBD1
TGTGCCAGCAGTTTCAGCCAGGGCGTCTCCTACGAGCAGTACTTC CASSFSQGVSYEQYF TRBV28 few TRBJ2-7 .
TGTGCCAGCAGAGTTTCGAATGAGCAGTTCTTC CASRVSNEQFF TRBV12-3/TRBV12-4 . TRBJ2-1 .
TGCGCCAGCAGCACCGAGACCGGGGAGCTGTTTTTT CASSTETGELFF TRBV5-1 once TRBJ2-2 .
TGTACCAGCAGTCGTAATAGCGGCCCTCTGAGCCTGGGCTACAATGAGCAGTTCTTC CTSSRNSGPLSLGYNEQFF TRBV3-1 . TRBJ2-1 .
TGCGCCAGCAGCTTGGGGGGGACCAGCCAAGAGACCCAGTACTTC CASSLGGTSQETQYF TRBV5-1 many TRBJ2-5 .
TGCGCCAGCAGAGTAACTGGTTCTTACGAGCAGTACTTC CASRVTGSYEQYF TRBV5-1 . TRBJ2-7 .
TGTGCCAGCAGCCCCCCGCCCGGACTAGCGGGCAATGAGCAGTTCTTC CASSPPPGLAGNEQFF TRBV7-9 few TRBJ2-1 TRBD2
TGTGCCAGCAGTGCGATAGCGAATTCAAGAACCGGCTACACCTTC CASSAIANSRTGYTF TRBV6-1 few TRBJ1-2 .
TGTGCCTGGAGCCTTGGGGAGGTCAAAAACATTCAGTACTTC CAWSLGEVKNIQYF TRBV30 . TRBJ2-4 .
TGTGCCATCAGTGAGTCGACAGGCCCCTACGAGCAGTACTTC CAISESTGPYEQYF TRBV10-3 few TRBJ2-7 .
TGCAGCGTTGCGGGGGGGAACTACGAGCAGTACTTC CSVAGGNYEQYF TRBV29-1 . TRBJ2-7 TRBD2
TGCGCCAGCGGTTTCAATGAGCAGTTCTTC CASGFNEQFF TRBV10-2 few TRBJ2-1 .
TGTGCCAGCAATGACAGGGGGCAACAAGAGACCCAGTACTTC CASNDRGQQETQYF TRBV6-2/TRBV6-3 . TRBJ2-5 TRBD1
TGCGCCAGCAGCCGTCGAGGCAATCAGCCCCAGCATTTT CASSRRGNQPQHF TRBV5-1 many TRBJ1-5 .
TGCAGTGCTTGGGACAGGGGGCGAGTTCGCAATGAGCAGTTCTTC CSAWDRGRVRNEQFF TRBV20-1 . TRBJ2-1 TRBD1
TGCAGTGCTCGCAAGAATCCGAACACTGAAGCTTTCTTT CSARKNPNTEAFF TRBV20-1 few TRBJ1-1 .
TGTGCCAGCAGTTACCTCACGGCTGGCAGTAATGAGCAGTTCTTC CASSYLTAGSNEQFF TRBV6-2/TRBV6-3 . TRBJ2-1 .
TGCAGTGCTAGAGATCGAAGGACCGGGGCCAACGTCCTGACTTTC CSARDRRTGANVLTF TRBV20-1 . TRBJ2-6 .
TGTGCCGGAAAAAGACCGAACACTGAAGCTTTCTTT CAGKRPNTEAFF TRBV6-2/TRBV6-3 once TRBJ1-1 .
TGTGCCACCTCGATCGGACTACGGAATAGCGGGAGGGTTGGGTACACCGGGGAGCTGTTTTTT CATSIGLRNSGRVGYTGELFF TRBV6-4 few TRBJ2-2 TRBD2
TGCAGCGTTGAAGCAGCAGGACTAGCGGGGGGGCGAAACTACGGTGAGCAGTTCTTC CSVEAAGLAGGRNYGEQFF TRBV29-1 . TRBJ2-1 TRBD2
TGTGCCAGCAGGGGGGGACAGACCTCTGGGGCCAACGTCCTGACTTTC CASRGGQTSGANVLTF TRBV12-3/TRBV12-4 . TRBJ2-6 .
TGTGCCAGCAGTGAGTTGGTCAGTCGCACTGAGCAGTTCTTC CASSELVSRTEQFF TRBV2 few TRBJ2-1 .
TGTGCCAGCAGAGTTCAGGGGGTCACTGAAGCTTTCTTT CASRVQGVTEAFF TRBV5-5 . TRBJ1-1 TRBD1
TGCGCCAGCAGCTTGGTTGCGGGGGAAACCTACGAGCAGTACTTC CASSLVAGETYEQYF TRBV5-1 . TRBJ2-7 TRBD2
TGCAGCTTCCTTGGGGGTTTTTCCTACGAGCAGTACTTC CSFLGGFSYEQYF TRBV29-1 . TRBJ2-7 .
TGTGCCATCAGTGATCCCCGCGACAGGGGGGGAAATGAGCAGTTCTTC CAISDPRDRGGNEQFF TRBV10-3 many TRBJ2-1 TRBD1
TGTGCCACCAGCAGCAACAGGGCCACCGGGGAGCTGTTTTTT CATSSNRATGELFF TRBV15 . TRBJ2-2 .
TGTGCCAGCAGCTCCTTACCACAGGGTTTCCTTTTCCACGAGACCCAGTACTTC CASSSLPQGFLFHETQYF TRBV11-1 few TRBJ2-5 .
TGCAGCGTTGGCACCGGACAGTATCAGCCCCAGCATTTT CSVGTGQYQPQHF TRBV29-1 few TRBJ1-5 .
TGTGCCATCAGGAGGGGGACAGGGGGATTGTGGAATTCACCCCTCCACTTT CAIRRGTGGLWNSPLHF TRBV10-3 few TRBJ1-6 TRBD1
TGTGCCATCAGTGAGTCGTCCGCCGTTCGCACAGATACGCAGTATTTT CAISESSAVRTDTQYF TRBV10-3 . TRBJ2-3 .
TGCAGCGTCGTGGAAATATTCGCGAAAGAGACCCAGTACTTC CSVVEIFAKETQYF TRBV29-1 . TRBJ2-5 .
TGTGCCAGCAGCTTATACCACCAAGAGACCCAGTACTTC CASSLYHQETQYF TRBV7-2 once TRBJ2-5 .
TGCAGTGCTAGAAATTCCCTCGGGGGCTCCTACAATGAGCAGTTCTTC CSARNSLGGSYNEQFF TRBV20-1 . TRBJ2-1 .
TGTGCCAGCGGGCCCACACGCCTGGCCACTGAAGCTTTCTTT CASGPTRLATEAFF TRBV16 . TRBJ1-1 .
TGTGCCAGCAGTTCCCCCCTCAGACAGACACTGAGCTCCTACGAGCAGTACTTC CASSSPLRQTLSSYEQYF TRBV6-5 . TRBJ2-7 .
TGTGCCAGCAGTGAACGGCGGGCGAACGGGGAGCTGTTTTTT CASSERRANGELFF TRBV2 . TRBJ2-2 .
TGTGCCAGCGCGAGGGACAATCAGCCCCAGCATTTT CASARDNQPQHF TRBV2 few TRBJ1-5 .
TGCAGTGCTAGTCCAGGACTCGGCGGCTACACCTTC CSASPGLGGYTF TRBV20-1 . TRBJ1-2 .